This record concerns one T cell receptor (beta chain) sequence. Trimming cost V 8 bases and J 4 bases; bases outside gene matches: 7. CDR1 and CDR2 (germline): MGHDK, SYGVNS. The CDR3 covers 13 residues. Clones were read by immunoSEQ multiplex PCR, and TCRdb kept only the in-frame ones, dropping some. The sample shows just under 550,000 clones, roughly 74% of them seen only once. The data originate from a study of shared T cell receptors in the human thymus. This sample also belongs to another study, concerning human thymus T cells. That report adds: Corrective cardiac operations yielded the resected thymus tissue. Related work found strong thymic repertoire overlap between unrelated individuals.

Material: thymocytes. The chain uses TRBV25-1 and TRBJ2-7, with 8 nucleotides matching TRBD1. The receptor was isolated from a boy younger than two with a congenital heart defect. The CDR3 DNA is TGTGCCAGCGGGCCCGACAGGGGATACGAGCAGTACTTC. As protein: CASGPDRGYEQYF.